A single TCR beta chain is shown here with its context. The V end was cut by 4 bases, the J end by 0 bases, with 10 bases between. The CDR3 is made up of 15 amino acids. From germline, CDR1 is MNHNY and CDR2 SVGAGI (reference sequence). These data originate in a study of technical replicates of blood from a handful of donors. Here immunoSEQ multiplex PCR was the method, and the copy in TCRdb shows in-frame clones only, minus some. The repertoire holds more than 65,000 clones, around 90% seen once, with 0.3% to 0.5% in the top ten. Sequencing input: T cells isolated from PBMCs. The chain combines TRBV6-6 with TRBJ1-3; tentatively, D is TRBD1 (5 bases). This clonotype originated in a human donor in good health. CDR3 in amino acids: CASSLTVSSGNTIYF. The CDR3 coding sequence is TGTGCCAGCAGTTTGACAGTTAGCTCTGGAAACACCATATATTTT.